These 21 T cell receptor beta chains share one sample of origin, sequenced in a study of lymphopenia after photon versus proton radiotherapy. The data were produced by immunoSEQ multiplex PCR, yet TCRdb's version contains in-frame clones alone and is incomplete. The top ten hold 6.6% of the sample, which has fewer than 35,000 clones, roughly nine tenths seen once. The sequencing here drew on peripheral blood, taken from a patient treated with proton-based radiotherapy. The receptors were sampled from a woman aged 70-85 years with pancreatic cancer. Some clones in this sample may be carry-over from other donors' samples.

The gene calls are TRBV5-4 and TRBJ2-1; 10 positions agree with TRBD2. Germline CDR1 and CDR2: SGHNT and YYREEE (reference sequence). The CDR3 has 16 residues. V lost 1 base to trimming and J lost 5 bases; unmatched junction nucleotides: 6. CDR3 bases: TGTGCCAGCAGCTTGCCAGCGGGAGGGTGGGACAATGAGCAGTTCTTC. Protein sequence: CASSLPAGGWDNEQFF.

Here the CDR3 DNA reads TGCGCCAGCAGCTTGGACGGTGTGAACACTGAAGCTTTCTTT. Translating gives CASSLDGVNTEAFF. This chain connects TRBV5-1 to TRBJ1-1; no clear D gene. The CDR3 contains 14 residues. With 0 bases removed from V and 0 bases from J, the gap between germline ends came to 6 bases. The germline V gene encodes CDR1 SGHRS and CDR2 YFSETQ.

The chain employs TRBV12-5 and TRBJ1-1; 7 nucleotides line up with TRBD1. CDR1 is LGHNT, CDR2 FRNRAP, per germline. The CDR3 runs to 13 residues. V trimming: 7 bases; J trimming: 0 bases; junction bases outside the gene matches: 2. CDR3 region: CASARGMNTEAFF. As DNA, the CDR3 is TGTGCTAGTGCCAGGGGGATGAACACTGAAGCTTTCTTT.

This CDR3 reads CASSHATSGERNEQFF. As DNA, the CDR3 is TGTGCCAGCTCCCACGCGACTAGCGGAGAAAGAAATGAGCAGTTCTTC. V gene TRBV18 combines with J gene TRBJ2-1; TRBD2 matches 9 bases. Germline V lookup: CDR1 KGHSH, CDR2 LQKENI. The V segment lost 6 bases and the J segment 7 bases; nucleotides outside the gene matches: 13. This CDR3 spans 16 amino acids. The entire variable domain, with the rest obtained from reference TRBV18 and TRBJ2-1, is as follows: NAGVMQNPRHLVRRRGQEARLRCSPMKGHSHVYWYRQLPEEGLKFMVYLQKENIIDESGMPKERFSAEFPKEGPSILRIQQVVRGDSAAYFCASSHATSGERNEQFFGPGTRLTVL.

V and J are TRBV11-2 and TRBJ2-4; D perhaps matches TRBD1 (5 bases). Trimming removed 1 base at V and 6 bases at J, with 13 bases between. Germline CDR1 and CDR2: SGHAT and FQNNGV. The CDR3 totals 15 residues. The CDR3 loop reads CASSLVSGQGNIQYF. DNA for the CDR3: TGTGCCAGCAGCTTAGTGTCAGGGCAGGGAAACATTCAGTACTTC.

The chain carries TRBV2 and TRBJ2-5, with TRBD2 identical over 11 bases. The CDR3 runs to 16 residues. CDR1 is SNHLY and CDR2 is FYNNEI in the germline V gene. The J segment lost 4 bases and the V segment lost 3 bases, leaving 7 bases of the junction unmatched. In nucleotides, the CDR3 is TGTGCCAGCAGTGATTCACTAGCGGGAGTGGGAGAGACCCAGTACTTC. Its protein is CASSDSLAGVGETQYF.

This clone was detected once. The J gene is TRBJ1-1, the V gene TRBV28; TRBD1 agrees at 8 bases. The CDR3 has 14 amino acids. Looked up from germline, CDR1 is MDHEN and CDR2 is SYDVKM. The ends lost 6 bases at V and 5 bases at J; junction bases unmatched: 8. The CDR3 nucleotides read TGTGCCAGCAGCCGACTACAGGGGGGGACTGAAGCTTTCTTT. It codes for CASSRLQGGTEAFF.

A single count supports this clone. The V and J genes are TRBV5-5 and TRBJ1-4; tentatively, D is TRBD1 (5 bases). CDR1 and CDR2 (germline): SGHKS, YYEKEE (reference sequence). The CDR3 sequence is 13 residues long. Trimming pared 8 bases from V and 4 bases from J, leaving 12 bases between. The CDR3 DNA reads TGTGCCAGTAAAACAGGAGTTAATGAAAAACTGTTTTTT. Amino acid sequence: CASKTGVNEKLFF.

V usage is TRBV5-1 and J usage is TRBJ2-2; 8 nucleotides match TRBD2. With V trimmed by 7 bases and J by 2 bases, 7 bases remained unmatched. The germline V gene has CDR1 SGHRS and CDR2 YFSETQ. The CDR3 runs to 15 residues. The CDR3: CASGPAGGNTGELFF. The CDR3 coding sequence is TGCGCCAGCGGTCCGGCGGGAGGTAACACCGGGGAGCTGTTTTTT.

The genes are TRBV2 and TRBJ2-5, with D unresolved. The DNA end lines up better with TRBJ2-7; the J call may be wrong. Germline lookup yields CDR1 SNHLY and CDR2 FYNNEI. The CDR3 is 13 amino acids. This chain's CDR3 is CASSEEVGYEQYF. The CDR3, as DNA: TGTGCCAGCAGTGAAGAGGTGGGCTACGAGCAGTACTTC.

The chain is built from TRBV9 and TRBJ2-5, with a possible D match to TRBD1 (6 bases). Germline assignment: CDR1 SGDLS and CDR2 YYNGEE. The CDR3 is 16 residues long. With 3 bases removed from V and 5 bases from J, the gap between germline ends came to 20 bases. The CDR3 region has the DNA TGTGCCAGCAGCGGGGGGCGGTTATTGTGGCAGGAGACCCAGTACTTC. This encodes CASSGGRLLWQETQYF.

This chain connects TRBV30 to TRBJ2-2, with D possibly being TRBD1 or TRBD2 (5 bases each). The CDR3 contains 15 residues. The V gene's germline CDR1 is GTSNPN and CDR2 SVGIG (reference sequence). V dropped 0 bases and J dropped 2 bases, with 10 bases sitting between them. The DNA for the CDR3 is TGTGCCTGGAGTGTTTGGGGGTATAACACCGGGGAGCTGTTTTTT. The encoded protein is CAWSVWGYNTGELFF.

The rearrangement uses TRBV19 and TRBJ1-1; 9 nucleotides line up with TRBD1. The germline gives CDR1 LNHDA, CDR2 SQIVND (reference sequence). With V trimmed by 4 bases and J by 5 bases, 11 bases remained unmatched. This CDR3 has 16 residues. CDR3 in amino acids: CASSTPPQGAGTEAFF. The CDR3 DNA reads as TGTGCCAGTAGTACCCCCCCACAGGGGGCTGGGACTGAAGCTTTCTTT.

This clone appeared a single time. The chain has TRBV11-2 and TRBJ1-1; no clear D. The V and J ends lost 3 bases and 11 bases respectively, with 16 bases between them. Germline CDR1 is SGHAT and CDR2 is FQNNGV. This CDR3 has 13 amino acids. CDR3 in amino acids: CASSFAETAGAFF. The CDR3 nucleotides read TGTGCCAGCAGCTTCGCTGAAACGGCCGGGGCTTTCTTT.

The chain uses TRBV6-1 and TRBJ1-3, with D tentatively TRBD1 (5 bases). CDR3 size: 16 residues. In germline, CDR1 is MNHNS, CDR2 SASEGT. V shed 3 bases and J shed 3 bases, with 15 bases lying between them. CDR3 coding DNA: TGTGCCAGCAGTGATTCAAGTGGGCAGGGTGGAAACACCATATATTTT. As protein: CASSDSSGQGGNTIYF.

The rearrangement uses TRBV27 and TRBJ2-1; D may be TRBD2 (5 bases). The germline gives CDR1 MNHEY, CDR2 SMNVEV (reference sequence). V lost 6 bases, J lost 3 bases, and 15 bases lay in between. The CDR3 extends over 15 amino acids. Here the CDR3 DNA reads TGTGCCAGCAGGAAAAGCGGATCCTACTACAATGAGCAGTTCTTC. It is translated as CASRKSGSYYNEQFF.

The rearrangement joins TRBV19 to TRBJ1-6; 12 nucleotides agree with TRBD1. The CDR3 length is 16 residues. Germline CDR1 reads LNHDA; CDR2 reads SQIVND (reference sequence). The V gene end was trimmed by 5 bases and the J gene end by 9 bases; junction bases not matched to a gene: 8. The CDR3 nucleotides are TGTGCCAGTAGTGACCGGGACAGGGGGCCGGCTTCACCCCTCCACTTT. As protein: CASSDRDRGPASPLHF.

The chain carries TRBV28 and TRBJ2-3; D possibly corresponds to TRBD1 (6 bases). CDR1 and CDR2 from the germline V gene are MDHEN and SYDVKM. Deletions cut 7 bases from V and 2 bases from J, with 13 bases between. The length of the CDR3 is 14 residues. CDR3 sequence (DNA): TGTGCCAGCAAGTGGGGGCCTAACACAGATACGCAGTATTTT. Residues: CASKWGPNTDTQYF. The entire variable domain, with the rest obtained from reference TRBV28 and TRBJ2-3, is as follows: DVKVTQSSRYLVKRTGEKVFLECVQDMDHENMFWYRQDPGLGLRLIYFSYDVKMKEKGDIPEGYSVSREKKERFSLILESASTNQTSMYLCASKWGPNTDTQYFGPGTRLTVL.

This chain joins TRBV5-4 and TRBJ2-1; 10 nucleotides align to TRBD1. Germline V gene lookup returns CDR1 SGHNT and CDR2 YYREEE (reference sequence). Trimming at V came to 6 bases and at J to 6 bases, leaving 12 bases not matched to a gene. The CDR3 runs 16 residues. Here the CDR3 reads CASTSGVRTGGNEQFF. Here the CDR3 DNA reads TGTGCCAGCACCTCAGGGGTCCGGACAGGGGGCAATGAGCAGTTCTTC.

The chain links TRBV2 to TRBJ2-3; 11 bases align to TRBD2. The germline CDR1 and CDR2 sequences are SNHLY and FYNNEI. This CDR3 contains 16 residues. The V gene end was trimmed by 5 bases and the J gene end by 2 bases; junction bases not matched to a gene: 6. Written as DNA, the CDR3 is TGTGCCAGCAGTCCCGGGACTAGCGGATCCACAGATACGCAGTATTTT. Residues: CASSPGTSGSTDTQYF. The full variable domain, rest sourced from reference TRBV2 and TRBJ2-3, is EPEVTQTPSHQVTQMGQEVILRCVPISNHLYFYWYRQILGQKVEFLVSFYNNEISEKSEIFDDQFSVERPDGSNFTLKIRSTKLEDSAMYFCASSPGTSGSTDTQYFGPGTRLTVL.

The sample holds a few counts of this clone. The J gene is TRBJ1-3, the V gene TRBV7-2; no clear D gene. In germline, CDR1 is SGHTA, CDR2 FQGNSA. The CDR3 contains 15 residues. V lost 5 bases and J 4 bases, leaving 15 bases between the germline ends. The chain's CDR3 is CASSLHSSGGNTIYF. The CDR3 nucleotides read TGTGCCAGCAGCCTGCACTCCTCGGGAGGAAACACCATATATTTT.